This T cell receptor beta chain was captured by sequencing in a study of T cell repertoires in cytomegalovirus infection. The length of the CDR3 is 14 residues. The V and J ends lost 0 bases and 3 bases respectively, with 4 bases between them. Germline V lookup: CDR1 SGDLS, CDR2 YYNGEE. TCRdb fed the reads into MiXCR, producing one record per CDR3 protein. This sample has about 830,000 distinct CDR3 sequences, with around a third found just once. With respect to this clonotype: Its antigen is currently unknown.

The sequence was collected from a human donor in good health (CMV status not recorded). Some clones in this sample may be carry-over from other donors' samples. The chain couples TRBV9 to TRBJ1-6, with D unresolved. Sequences were derived from cultured CD8+ T cells from PBMCs, sampled from culture after CMV antigen stimulation. CDR3: CASSVVDYNSPLHF. The CDR3 DNA reads TGTGCCAGCAGCGTAGTGGACTATAATTCACCCCTCCACTTT.